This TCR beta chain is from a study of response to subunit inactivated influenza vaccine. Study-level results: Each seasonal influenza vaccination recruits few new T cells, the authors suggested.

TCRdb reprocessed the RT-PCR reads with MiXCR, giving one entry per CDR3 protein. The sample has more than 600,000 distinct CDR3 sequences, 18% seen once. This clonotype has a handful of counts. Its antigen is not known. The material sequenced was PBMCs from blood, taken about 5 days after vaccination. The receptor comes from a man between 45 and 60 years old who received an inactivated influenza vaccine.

CDR3 in DNA: TGTGCCAGCAGAGGTCGGACCTTTAGAGAGACCCAGTACTTC. It is translated as CASRGRTFRETQYF. V gene TRBV2 combines with J gene TRBJ2-5; D gene ambiguous. Trimming pared 6 bases from V and 4 bases from J, leaving 15 bases between. The length of the CDR3 is 14 residues. From germline, CDR1 is SNHLY and CDR2 FYNNEI. Combining the CDR3 with reference TRBV2 and TRBJ2-5 gives the whole variable domain EPEVTQTPSHQVTQMGQEVILRCVPISNHLYFYWYRQILGQKVEFLVSFYNNEISEKSEIFDDQFSVERPDGSNFTLKIRSTKLEDSAMYFCASRGRTFRETQYFGPGTRLLVL.